This TCR beta chain was sequenced during a study of blood T cell repertoires in COVID-19. V lost 7 bases, J lost 0 bases, and 17 bases stayed unmatched. The CDR3 contains 19 residues. CDR1 is LNHDA and CDR2 is SQIVND in the germline V gene (reference sequence). Sequencing used immunoSEQ multiplex PCR; TCRdb keeps in-frame clones, though not all of them. The repertoire holds roughly 200,000 clones, 86% seen once, with more than 7.5% in the top ten. The sample taken for sequencing was PBMCs or T cells enriched from blood (not recorded which). V and J are TRBV19 and TRBJ2-3, with TRBD1 matching over 9 bases. This receptor was obtained from a woman aged 25 to 39 who had recovered from COVID-19. This CDR3 reads CASNPIVIQGASSTDTQYF. The CDR3 region has the DNA TGTGCCAGTAACCCAATAGTAATACAGGGGGCCTCTAGCACAGATACGCAGTATTTT.